This entry describes one TCR beta chain. The entry originates in a study of blood T cell repertoires in COVID-19. Study in general: From the United States, Italy and Spain came samples of acute and convalescent COVID-19.

Residents of around 24 US areas, aged roughly 18 to 89 years, made up the participants. Repertoires were generated with immunoSEQ multiplex PCR, while TCRdb's copy carries only in-frame clones and drops some. The table lists 180,000 or so clones, roughly 84% of them singletons. This TCR came from a woman between 55 and 75 years old who had recovered from COVID-19. Source material: PBMCs or T cells enriched from blood (not recorded which).

This CDR3 reads CASTDRRSGNQPQHF. The CDR3 bases are TGTGCCAGCACCGACAGGAGGTCGGGCAATCAGCCCCAGCATTTT. The J gene is TRBJ1-5, the V gene TRBV6-5; tentatively, D is TRBD1 (6 bases). The CDR3 totals 15 residues. V was clipped by 7 bases and J by 2 bases, with 15 bases between them. Germline CDR1 is MNHEY and CDR2 is SVGAGI.